Listed below are T cell receptor beta chains from one sample, sequenced in a study of blood T cell repertoires in COVID-19. The repertoire was sequenced with immunoSEQ multiplex PCR; TCRdb's copy has only in-frame clones and lacks some. The sample consists of around 56,000 clones, roughly three quarters of them appearing once. Material: peripheral blood. These receptors all come from a man aged 60 to 75 with acute or convalescent COVID-19. The CDR3 runs from the conserved cysteine through the conserved F or W. A D gene is named only where the DNA matches it firmly. Only some rows state a clone size, as once, few, many or a class for expanded clones.

len	abundance	d_gene	v_gene	j_gene	CDR3nt	CDR3aa
14	NA	NA	TRBV18	TRBJ1-1	TGTGCCAGCTCAGAGCCGGGACTCCAATTGGAGGCTTTCTTT	CASSEPGLQLEAFF
16	NA	TRBD2	TRBV6-4	TRBJ2-1	TGTGCCAGCAGTGACTGGGCGGGGGGGCCGTTACATGAGCAGTTCTTC	CASSDWAGGPLHEQFF
15	NA	TRBD2	TRBV5-1	TRBJ2-3	TGCGCCAGCAGCTTTAGCGGGGGGGCTTTAGATACGCAGTATTTT	CASSFSGGALDTQYF
14	NA	NA	TRBV7-9	TRBJ2-5	TGTGCCAGCAGCTTTCATAGCCCCTTGCAGACCCAGTACTTC	CASSFHSPLQTQYF
15	NA	NA	TRBV19	TRBJ2-6	TGTGCCAGTAGTTCAGGGGCGGCTGGGGCCAACGTCCTGACTTTC	CASSSGAAGANVLTF
17	NA	TRBD1	TRBV5-1	TRBJ2-5	TGCGCCAGCAGCCGTGGATACCGGGACAGCTTTACAGAGACCCAGTACTTC	CASSRGYRDSFTETQYF
13	NA	NA	TRBV2	TRBJ1-1	TGTGCCAGCATCCTCCAGGGGTCCGCTGAAGCTTTCTTT	CASILQGSAEAFF
15	NA	TRBD1	TRBV5-1	TRBJ2-7	TGCGCCAGCAGCCAAGACGGGACAGGGGGTCTCGAGCAGTACTTC	CASSQDGTGGLEQYF
14	NA	NA	TRBV7-2	TRBJ1-2	TGTGCCAGCAGGCCGGGTCAGGGTTACTACGGCTACACCTTC	CASRPGQGYYGYTF
20	NA	TRBD2	TRBV5-4	TRBJ2-5	TGTGCCAGCAGCTTGCGAGCCTTAACTAGCGGGGGGGGTTGGCAAGAGACCCAGTACTTC	CASSLRALTSGGGWQETQYF
14	NA	NA	TRBV27	TRBJ1-1	TGTGCCAGCAGTTTACGGGCGGGGTGGACTGAAGCTTTCTTT	CASSLRAGWTEAFF
15	once	TRBD2	TRBV2	TRBJ2-1	TGTGCCAGCAGTGAAGCTTGGGCGGGGGTTGATGAGCAGTTCTTC	CASSEAWAGVDEQFF